This T cell receptor (beta chain) was profiled in a study of shared clonotypes between healthy human individuals. About the research overall: Researchers assigned three CD4 naive, three CD4 memory, two CD8 naive and one CD8 memory plate to each donor.

A word on this clone: Its target is not known.

Samples underwent the assay at deep level. Profiling relied on immunoSEQ multiplex PCR, and the TCRdb table lists in-frame clones only, not all of them. The data contain around 1.1 million clones, 70% to 85% of them singletons. Regarding the study as a whole: Limitation of the genetic and exposure-history diversity represented came from the few donors. Against clonotypes common to all four donors, non-shared ones had lower generation probabilities.

Sequenced: memory CD4+ T cells from PBMCs. Sample subset: CD45RA-negative fraction. This receptor was taken from a man in his late teens or twenties in good health. Some clones in this sample may be carry-over from other donors' samples.

The CDR3 is CASSLPGHYGYTF. The CDR3 region has the DNA TGTGCCAGCAGCTTACCGGGCCACTATGGCTACACCTTC. V and J are TRBV5-6 and TRBJ1-2; unclear D gene. V was trimmed by 2 bases and J by 3 bases, leaving 8 bases between them. The CDR3 is 13 amino acids. The germline gives CDR1 SGHDT, CDR2 YYEEEE.